One sample yielded the 7 T cell receptor beta chains listed below, sequenced in a study of control samples from healthy donors and cancer patients. The table came from immunoSEQ multiplex PCR; TCRdb's copy has only in-frame clones and leaves some out. The sample gives around 250,000 clones, more than 65% of which show up once; about an eighth is in the top ten. Input material: PBMCs. These TCRs come from a woman in her sixties or seventies with lung cancer.

A few counts support this clone. The rearrangement links TRBV5-1 to TRBJ2-7, with D possibly being TRBD1 (6 bases). CDR3 length: 14 residues. With 4 bases removed from V and 5 bases from J, the gap between germline ends came to 16 bases. Per germline, CDR1 SGHRS and CDR2 YFSETQ. The CDR3 coding sequence is TGCGCCAGCAGCGAACAGGGATCTCCTAACGAGCAGTACTTC. It is translated as CASSEQGSPNEQYF.

The V gene is TRBV28, the J gene TRBJ2-1; TRBD1 or TRBD2 may be the D gene (5 bases each). Between the trimmed V and J ends, which lost 6 bases and 10 bases, there was a span of 25 bases. Germline V gives CDR1 MDHEN, CDR2 SYDVKM. This CDR3 spans 16 amino acids. The CDR3 sequence: CASRVPGRSSMREQFF. CDR3 nucleotide sequence: TGTGCCAGCAGGGTCCCGGGACGCAGTTCGATGAGAGAGCAGTTCTTC.

The gene calls are TRBV7-2 and TRBJ1-2; 7 bases are shared with TRBD1. CDR3 length: 13 residues. J was trimmed by 8 bases and V by 7 bases; bases with no gene match: 10. The germline V gene encodes CDR1 SGHTA and CDR2 FQGNSA. The CDR3 region is CASTKRGPGGYTF. In DNA form, the CDR3 reads TGTGCCAGCACAAAGAGGGGGCCGGGAGGCTACACCTTC.

V gene TRBV2 combines with J gene TRBJ2-7; D not resolved. Between the trimmed V and J ends, which lost 2 bases and 3 bases, there was a span of 17 bases. The CDR3 loop spans 16 amino acids. CDR1 is SNHLY, CDR2 FYNNEI, per germline. The DNA for the CDR3 is TGTGCCAGCAGTGAAAAGTGGTACGTCGTGATCTACGAGCAGTACTTC. It yields the protein CASSEKWYVVIYEQYF.

V and J are TRBV28 and TRBJ2-2; D gene unclear. The germline V gene encodes CDR1 MDHEN and CDR2 SYDVKM. The germline V and J ends were trimmed by 3 bases and 3 bases, with 5 bases remaining between them. The CDR3 is made up of 13 amino acids. CDR3 residues: CASSFAHTGELFF. In nucleotides, the CDR3 is TGTGCCAGCAGTTTTGCCCACACCGGGGAGCTGTTTTTT.

This chain joins TRBV4-2 and TRBJ1-1; D perhaps matches TRBD1 (6 bases). The germline V gene encodes CDR1 LGHNA and CDR2 YNFKEQ. The CDR3 consists of 16 residues. Trimming shortened V by 3 bases and J by 1 base, and 15 bases separated the two germline ends. The CDR3 here is CASSHRGDIKNTEAFF. The DNA for the CDR3 is TGTGCCAGCAGCCACAGGGGTGATATAAAGAACACTGAAGCTTTCTTT.

About this clone itself: This sample also contains other DNA sequences that code for the same CDR3. This rearrangement joins TRBV7-2 to TRBJ1-1; TRBD1 matches 8 bases. The J segment lost 2 bases and the V segment lost 2 bases, leaving 1 base of the junction unmatched. Germline V CDR1 and CDR2: SGHTA, FQGNSA. CDR3 length: 14 amino acids. The CDR3 bases are TGTGCCAGCAGCTTACAGGGGGCAAACACTGAAGCTTTCTTT. Residues: CASSLQGANTEAFF.